Shown below are 19 T cell receptor beta chains from a single sample sequenced in a study of cytomegalovirus exposure and HLA in healthy donors. It was with 60 Vbeta and 13 Jbeta primers that the PCR ran. Clones were read by immunoSEQ multiplex PCR, and TCRdb kept only the in-frame ones, dropping some. The table has some 100,000 clones, 70% to 80% seen once; the top ten hold 2% to 2.5%. Sequencing was done on a sample of PBMCs. The receptors come from a human donor in good health.

CDR3 loop: CASSSPDSGANVLTF. The CDR3 DNA reads as TGTGCCAGCAGTTCGCCAGACTCTGGGGCCAACGTCCTGACTTTC. V gene TRBV27 combines with J gene TRBJ2-6; D not resolved. Germline lookup yields CDR1 MNHEY and CDR2 SMNVEV (reference sequence). V lost 4 bases to trimming and J lost 0 bases, with 7 bases between them. CDR3 length: 15 amino acids.

The chain combines TRBV30 with TRBJ2-7; D might be TRBD1 (5 bases). CDR3 length equals 13 residues. V lost 1 base and J 8 bases, leaving 15 bases between the germline ends. Germline V gives CDR1 GTSNPN, CDR2 SVGIG (reference sequence). The CDR3 DNA reads as TGTGCCTGGAGTGGACCTTATGACAGTCAGCAGTACTTC. It encodes CAWSGPYDSQQYF.

The chain is built from TRBV6-5 and TRBJ1-5; TRBD1 might be the D (5 bases). Trimming left V 6 bases short and J 2 bases short, with 8 bases between. CDR1 and CDR2 (germline): MNHEY, SVGAGI. The length of the CDR3 is 13 residues. CDR3 residues: CASRRDGNQPQHF. The CDR3 nucleotides read TGTGCCAGCAGGCGGGACGGCAATCAGCCCCAGCATTTT.

The chain employs TRBV18 and TRBJ1-4, with D unresolved. Germline V CDR1 and CDR2: KGHSH, LQKENI. Trimming removed 5 bases at V and 7 bases at J, with 5 bases between. The CDR3 spans 11 residues. The CDR3 sequence: CASSAGEKLFF. DNA of the CDR3: TGTGCCAGCTCAGCGGGTGAAAAACTGTTTTTT.

This clone was picked up one time. CDR3 residues: CASSFGGNQPQHF. CDR3 in DNA: TGTGCCAGCAGTTTTGGGGGGAATCAGCCCCAGCATTTT. This sequence joins TRBV27 and TRBJ1-5, with D tentatively TRBD1 (5 bases). The CDR3 runs to 13 residues. The V gene lost 3 bases and the J gene lost 4 bases, with 7 bases spanning the gap. CDR1 MNHEY and CDR2 SMNVEV come from the germline V gene (reference sequence).

The chain combines TRBV28 with TRBJ2-7; a weak D match, TRBD1 (6 bases). This CDR3 has 15 residues. Germline V gives CDR1 MDHEN, CDR2 SYDVKM. V lost 3 bases to trimming and J lost 2 bases, with 14 bases between them. The CDR3 nucleotides are TGTGCCAGCAGTTTCCCGCCAGGGGCCCCCTACGAGCAGTACTTC. It encodes CASSFPPGAPYEQYF.

This clone has more than one count but fewer than ten. The V gene is TRBV28, the J gene TRBJ2-7; TRBD2 matches at 9 bases. V lost 8 bases to trimming and J lost 2 bases; unmatched junction nucleotides: 7. This CDR3 is built from 14 residues. Per the germline V gene, CDR1 is MDHEN and CDR2 is SYDVKM. This CDR3 reads CASSRRLAAYEQYF. The CDR3 DNA reads TGTGCCAGCTCAAGGCGACTAGCGGCCTACGAGCAGTACTTC.

This chain links TRBV7-6 with TRBJ1-2; unclear D gene. The CDR3 sequence is 16 residues long. Trimming took 5 bases from V and 7 from J, leaving 23 bases between them. Germline CDR1 and CDR2: SGHVS and FNYEAQ. CDR3 sequence reads: CASSPDGWMLGGGYTF. The CDR3 DNA reads as TGTGCCAGCAGCCCGGATGGGTGGATGTTAGGAGGTGGCTACACCTTC.

The chain has TRBV6-5 and TRBJ2-7; 9 bases line up with TRBD1. The V gene's germline CDR1 is MNHEY and CDR2 SVGAGI. This CDR3 has 14 amino acids. V was clipped by 5 bases and J by 5 bases; unmatched bases: 7. CDR3 protein: CASSTGTGKDEQYF. CDR3 in DNA: TGTGCCAGCAGTACCGGGACAGGGAAGGACGAGCAGTACTTC.

The rearrangement joins TRBV6-5 to TRBJ1-4, with 7 positions matching TRBD1. The CDR3 extends over 14 amino acids. Germline V gives CDR1 MNHEY, CDR2 SVGAGI. The ends lost 6 bases at V and 7 bases at J; junction bases unmatched: 8. CDR3: CASSNRGFSEKLFF. In DNA, the CDR3 is TGTGCCAGCAGCAACAGGGGATTTTCTGAAAAACTGTTTTTT.

The chain couples TRBV28 to TRBJ1-5; a possible D gene is TRBD1 (5 bases). Trimming shortened V by 3 bases and J by 6 bases, and 15 bases separated the two germline ends. This CDR3 is built from 15 residues. Germline V CDR1 and CDR2: MDHEN, SYDVKM. CDR3 DNA: TGTGCCAGCAGTTTGTGGGGGGGGGACGGTCAGCCCCAGCATTTT. As protein: CASSLWGGDGQPQHF.

This chain connects TRBV25-1 to TRBJ2-3; D remains ambiguous. Germline V gives CDR1 MGHDK, CDR2 SYGVNS. V was shortened by 1 base and J by 14 bases, with 4 bases between the two germline ends. The CDR3 covers 9 residues. Written as DNA, the CDR3 is TGTGCCAGCAGTGAATCGTGGTATTTT. Amino acid sequence: CASSESWYF.

The chain couples TRBV6-1 to TRBJ1-5, with TRBD1 matching over 7 bases. Germline V gene data show CDR1 as MNHNS and CDR2 as SASEGT. The CDR3 has 13 residues. V lost 6 bases, J lost 4 bases, and 3 bases stayed unmatched. The chain's CDR3 is CASRPQGNQPQHF. CDR3 in DNA: TGTGCCAGCAGGCCACAGGGGAATCAGCCCCAGCATTTT.

The chain is built from TRBV27 and TRBJ2-7; 14 nucleotides agree with TRBD2. The germline CDR1 and CDR2 sequences are MNHEY and SMNVEV (reference sequence). This CDR3 comprises 16 residues. Germline trimming cut 2 bases from V and 4 bases from J; bases unmatched to any gene: 4. The CDR3 here is CASSLTRTSGRYEQYF. The CDR3 coding sequence is TGTGCCAGCAGTTTAACAAGGACTAGCGGGAGGTACGAGCAGTACTTC.

The V call is TRBV6-6, the J call TRBJ1-1; 7 bases line up with TRBD1. Trimming at V came to 0 bases and at J to 1 base, leaving 2 bases not matched to a gene. The CDR3 has 15 amino acids. Germline CDR1 and CDR2: MNHNY and SVGAGI (reference sequence). The CDR3 loop reads CASSYSGTENTEAFF. The CDR3 DNA sequence: TGTGCCAGCAGTTACTCTGGGACAGAGAACACTGAAGCTTTCTTT.

V is TRBV7-2 and J is TRBJ2-5, with 13 nucleotides matching TRBD2. CDR1 SGHTA and CDR2 FQGNSA come from the germline V gene. V was clipped by 3 bases and J by 9 bases; unmatched bases: 4. The CDR3 sequence is 14 residues long. CDR3 DNA: TGTGCCAGCAGCTTTGGTACTAGCGGGGGGGCCCAGTACTTC. It is translated as CASSFGTSGGAQYF.

This chain joins TRBV30 and TRBJ1-5; D remains unclear. The CDR3 is 13 residues long. Trimming left V 1 base short and J 7 bases short, with 11 bases between. Germline V gene lookup returns CDR1 GTSNPN and CDR2 SVGIG (reference sequence). This CDR3 is CAWSDPGDQPQHF. Here the CDR3 DNA reads TGTGCCTGGAGTGACCCGGGTGACCAGCCCCAGCATTTT.

The V gene is TRBV30, the J gene TRBJ1-6; possibly TRBD1 for D (6 bases). CDR3 length equals 12 residues. V was trimmed by 5 bases and J by 10 bases, leaving 12 bases between them. The V gene's germline CDR1 is GTSNPN and CDR2 SVGIG (reference sequence). The DNA of the CDR3 is TGTGCCTGGGGGCAGGGGCAATCACCCCTCCACTTT. It yields the protein CAWGQGQSPLHF.

The gene calls are TRBV19 and TRBJ1-1, with D uncertain. There are 14 residues in the CDR3. CDR1 and CDR2 from the germline V gene are LNHDA and SQIVND (reference sequence). Trimming shortened V by 3 bases and J by 0 bases, and 8 bases separated the two germline ends. CDR3 amino acids: CASSIRTMNTEAFF. CDR3 sequence (DNA): TGTGCCAGTAGTATTAGGACTATGAACACTGAAGCTTTCTTT.